What follows are 19 T cell receptor beta chains derived from one specimen sequenced in a study of blood T cell repertoires in COVID-19. Clones were sequenced by immunoSEQ multiplex PCR, and TCRdb holds only the in-frame ones, with some missing. The table shows roughly 49,000 clones, with around nine tenths occurring only once. Sequenced sample: peripheral blood. The receptors originated from a man in his fifties or sixties with active COVID-19.

The gene calls are TRBV19 and TRBJ2-5; TRBD2 aligns across 9 bases. Germline V gives CDR1 LNHDA, CDR2 SQIVND (reference sequence). This CDR3 comprises 15 residues. The trim removed 2 bases at V and 4 bases at J, leaving 5 bases unmatched. DNA of the CDR3: TGTGCCAGTAGTATAAGGCGGGAGGGCCGAGAGACCCAGTACTTC. This gives the protein CASSIRREGRETQYF. Supplemented by reference TRBV19 and TRBJ2-5, the full variable domain reads DGGITQSPKYLFRKEGQNVTLSCEQNLNHDAMYWYRQDPGQGLRLIYYSQIVNDFQKGDIAEGYSVSREKKESFPLTVTSAQKNPTAFYLCASSIRREGRETQYFGPGTRLLVL.

V gene TRBV15 combines with J gene TRBJ1-3, with D possibly TRBD1 on 5 matching bases. The CDR3 has 15 amino acids. Germline V gene sequence: CDR1 LNHNV, CDR2 YYDKDF (reference sequence). The ends were cut back, 1 base at V and 3 bases at J, with 10 bases in the middle. The CDR3 DNA reads TGTGCCACCAGCAGAGTCCTAGGGGATGGAAACACCATATATTTT. Protein product: CATSRVLGDGNTIYF.

The chain is built from TRBV12-3 or TRBV12-4 and TRBJ2-4, with unresolved D. The CDR3 has 12 residues. The V end lost 2 bases, the J end lost 8 bases, and 7 bases lay between the germline ends. This CDR3 is CASSLQGDIQYF. The CDR3 coding sequence is TGTGCCAGCAGTTTACAAGGAGACATTCAGTACTTC.

This chain connects TRBV2 to TRBJ2-5; 8 nucleotides line up with TRBD2. The CDR3 covers 14 residues. Germline values: CDR1 SNHLY, CDR2 FYNNEI. J lost 1 base, V lost 11 bases, and 9 bases had no gene match. The CDR3 protein is CAGRERGFQETQYF. CDR3 in DNA: TGTGCCGGACGGGAGCGGGGGTTCCAAGAGACCCAGTACTTC.

This clone was seen once. The chain employs TRBV10-3 and TRBJ2-7; D possibly corresponds to TRBD1 (5 bases). The germline CDR1 and CDR2 sequences are ENHRY and SYGVKD. Trimming pared 3 bases from V and 0 bases from J, leaving 15 bases between. This CDR3 spans 16 amino acids. The CDR3 protein is CAISEQALHVSYEQYF. The CDR3, as DNA: TGTGCCATCAGTGAACAGGCGCTCCATGTCTCCTACGAGCAGTACTTC.

This rearrangement joins TRBV3-1 (or the pseudogene TRBV3-2) to TRBJ1-2, with unresolved D. Trimming cost V 4 bases and J 8 bases, with 14 bases left between them. From germline, CDR1 is LGHDT and CDR2 YNNKEL (reference sequence). There are 13 residues in the CDR3. The CDR3 DNA follows: TGTGCCAGCAGCCTTGAGCCTGAACGAGGCTACACCTTC. Its protein product is CASSLEPERGYTF.

V and J are TRBV2 and TRBJ1-3; a possible D gene is TRBD1 (6 bases). Trimming removed 5 bases at V and 0 bases at J, with 8 bases between. CDR3 length: 14 amino acids. The V gene's germline CDR1 is SNHLY and CDR2 FYNNEI. Here the CDR3 reads CASSTGHSGNTIYF. CDR3 in DNA: TGTGCCAGCAGTACAGGGCACTCTGGAAACACCATATATTTT.

The gene calls are TRBV7-9 and TRBJ2-5, with 14 bases lining up with TRBD2. Germline-derived CDR1 and CDR2 are SEHNR and FQNEAQ (reference sequence). The CDR3 loop spans 16 amino acids. Germline trimming cut 1 base from V and 2 bases from J; bases unmatched to any gene: 0. The CDR3 coding sequence is TGTGCCAGCAGCTTAGGGACTAGCGGGGGGCAAGAGACCCAGTACTTC. Protein sequence: CASSLGTSGGQETQYF. The full variable domain, completed using reference TRBV7-9 and TRBJ2-5, is DTGVSQNPRHKITKRGQNVTFRCDPISEHNRLYWYRQTLGQGPEFLTYFQNEAQLEKSRLLSDRFSAERPKGSFSTLEIQRTEQGDSAMYLCASSLGTSGGQETQYFGPGTRLLVL.

The rearrangement links TRBV6-6 to TRBJ2-5, with D perhaps TRBD2 (7 bases). V was pared by 0 bases and J by 7 bases, with 12 bases between. The length of the CDR3 is 14 residues. Germline CDR1 is MNHNY and CDR2 is SVGAGI (reference sequence). CDR3 sequence (DNA): TGTGCCAGCAGTTACTCGGGAGGGGGGTCGACCCAGTACTTC. This sequence encodes CASSYSGGGSTQYF.

V is TRBV7-4 and J is TRBJ1-5, with D perhaps TRBD1 (6 bases). From germline, CDR1 is SGHVT and CDR2 SQSDAQ. Trimming removed 5 bases from V and 0 bases from J, with 29 bases in between. This CDR3 region has 21 residues. As DNA, the CDR3 is TGTGCCAGCAGCCCACCGAGGGCAGGGGTTCCTGGGGTTTATAGCAATCAGCCCCAGCATTTT. Protein sequence: CASSPPRAGVPGVYSNQPQHF.

The chain links TRBV5-4 to TRBJ2-7; 9 bases line up with TRBD1. V gave up 6 bases and J gave up 5 bases; unmatched junction bases: 6. Germline V gene data show CDR1 as SGHNT and CDR2 as YYREEE (reference sequence). This CDR3 is built from 13 residues. The CDR3 is CASTRDRVDEQYF. CDR3 nucleotide sequence: TGTGCCAGCACGCGGGACAGGGTAGACGAGCAGTACTTC. The full variable domain, completed using reference TRBV5-4 and TRBJ2-7, is ETGVTQSPTHLIKTRGQQVTLRCSSQSGHNTVSWYQQALGQGPQFIFQYYREEENGRGNFPPRFSGLQFPNYSSELNVNALELDDSALYLCASTRDRVDEQYFGPGTRLTVT.

The chain recombines TRBV4-1 with TRBJ2-7; D call uncertain. Germline-derived CDR1 and CDR2 are MGHRA and YSYEKL. The CDR3 consists of 14 residues. The V and J ends lost 4 bases and 7 bases respectively, with 17 bases between them. The CDR3 sequence is CASSLGQSRREQYF. DNA of the CDR3: TGCGCCAGCAGCCTGGGCCAAAGCCGACGTGAGCAGTACTTC.

The chain combines TRBV11-2 with TRBJ2-2, with 8 bases fitting TRBD1. Per the germline V gene, CDR1 is SGHAT and CDR2 is FQNNGV. V shed 5 bases and J 7 bases; nucleotides not matched to a gene: 9. There are 15 residues in the CDR3. CDR3 nucleotides: TGTGCCAGCAGCCCCCGGACAGGGCAGGTCGGGGAGCTGTTTTTT. Translating gives CASSPRTGQVGELFF. Full variable domain (remainder filled in from reference TRBV11-2 and TRBJ2-2): EAGVAQSPRYKIIEKRQSVAFWCNPISGHATLYWYQQILGQGPKLLIQFQNNGVVDDSQLPKDRFSAERLKGVDSTLKIQPAKLEDSAVYLCASSPRTGQVGELFFGEGSRLTVL.

This chain uses TRBV5-1 with TRBJ2-1; 8 nucleotides match TRBD1. Germline V gene lookup returns CDR1 SGHRS and CDR2 YFSETQ. The CDR3 length is 14 residues. The trim removed 3 bases at V and 4 bases at J, leaving 3 bases unmatched. CDR3 sequence (DNA): TGCGCCAGCAGCTCGGGACAGGATTACAATGAGCAGTTCTTC. As protein: CASSSGQDYNEQFF. The full variable domain, its missing parts supplied by reference TRBV5-1 and TRBJ2-1, is KAGVTQTPRYLIKTRGQQVTLSCSPISGHRSVSWYQQTPGQGLQFLFEYFSETQRNKGNFPGRFSGRQFSNSRSEMNVSTLELGDSALYLCASSSGQDYNEQFFGPGTRLTVL.

The chain is built from TRBV19 and TRBJ2-7; tentative D call: TRBD2 (5 bases). The CDR3 is 13 amino acids. Trimming took 3 bases from V and 3 from J, leaving 9 bases between them. CDR1 LNHDA and CDR2 SQIVND come from the germline V gene (reference sequence). In DNA, the CDR3 is TGTGCCAGTAGTATGGTTGGGAGCTACGAGCAGTACTTC. It encodes CASSMVGSYEQYF. The whole variable domain, remainder taken from reference TRBV19 and TRBJ2-7, is DGGITQSPKYLFRKEGQNVTLSCEQNLNHDAMYWYRQDPGQGLRLIYYSQIVNDFQKGDIAEGYSVSREKKESFPLTVTSAQKNPTAFYLCASSMVGSYEQYFGPGTRLTVT.

The chain has TRBV10-3 and TRBJ1-1; D is undetermined. Trimming took 4 bases from V and 1 from J, leaving 7 bases between them. The CDR3 has 13 amino acids. Germline V gene lookup returns CDR1 ENHRY and CDR2 SYGVKD. Here the CDR3 DNA reads TGTGCCATCAGTGTTGCAGGGAACACTGAAGCTTTCTTT. The encoded protein is CAISVAGNTEAFF.

V usage is TRBV30 and J usage is TRBJ2-3; D is unresolved. The CDR3 contains 13 residues. Germline CDR1 is GTSNPN and CDR2 is SVGIG (reference sequence). The V and J ends lost 0 bases and 4 bases respectively, with 8 bases between them. The CDR3 spells CAWSVLVADTQYF. CDR3 in DNA: TGTGCCTGGAGTGTACTGGTCGCAGATACGCAGTATTTT.

V gene TRBV30 combines with J gene TRBJ2-7; D may be TRBD1 (6 bases). Germline lookup yields CDR1 GTSNPN and CDR2 SVGIG (reference sequence). Trimming pared 6 bases from V and 3 bases from J, leaving 18 bases between. This CDR3 is built from 14 residues. The CDR3 DNA is TGTGCCTGCTACTTGACAGGAGGATTCTACGAGCAGTACTTC. This translates into CACYLTGGFYEQYF.

The rearrangement links TRBV7-2 to TRBJ2-2; D gene unclear. This CDR3 contains 16 residues. Germline V gives CDR1 SGHTA, CDR2 FQGNSA. Trimming took 1 base from V and 0 from J, leaving 9 bases between them. The CDR3: CASSLVAQTNTGELFF. In DNA, the CDR3 is TGTGCCAGCAGCTTAGTTGCACAGACGAACACCGGGGAGCTGTTTTTT.